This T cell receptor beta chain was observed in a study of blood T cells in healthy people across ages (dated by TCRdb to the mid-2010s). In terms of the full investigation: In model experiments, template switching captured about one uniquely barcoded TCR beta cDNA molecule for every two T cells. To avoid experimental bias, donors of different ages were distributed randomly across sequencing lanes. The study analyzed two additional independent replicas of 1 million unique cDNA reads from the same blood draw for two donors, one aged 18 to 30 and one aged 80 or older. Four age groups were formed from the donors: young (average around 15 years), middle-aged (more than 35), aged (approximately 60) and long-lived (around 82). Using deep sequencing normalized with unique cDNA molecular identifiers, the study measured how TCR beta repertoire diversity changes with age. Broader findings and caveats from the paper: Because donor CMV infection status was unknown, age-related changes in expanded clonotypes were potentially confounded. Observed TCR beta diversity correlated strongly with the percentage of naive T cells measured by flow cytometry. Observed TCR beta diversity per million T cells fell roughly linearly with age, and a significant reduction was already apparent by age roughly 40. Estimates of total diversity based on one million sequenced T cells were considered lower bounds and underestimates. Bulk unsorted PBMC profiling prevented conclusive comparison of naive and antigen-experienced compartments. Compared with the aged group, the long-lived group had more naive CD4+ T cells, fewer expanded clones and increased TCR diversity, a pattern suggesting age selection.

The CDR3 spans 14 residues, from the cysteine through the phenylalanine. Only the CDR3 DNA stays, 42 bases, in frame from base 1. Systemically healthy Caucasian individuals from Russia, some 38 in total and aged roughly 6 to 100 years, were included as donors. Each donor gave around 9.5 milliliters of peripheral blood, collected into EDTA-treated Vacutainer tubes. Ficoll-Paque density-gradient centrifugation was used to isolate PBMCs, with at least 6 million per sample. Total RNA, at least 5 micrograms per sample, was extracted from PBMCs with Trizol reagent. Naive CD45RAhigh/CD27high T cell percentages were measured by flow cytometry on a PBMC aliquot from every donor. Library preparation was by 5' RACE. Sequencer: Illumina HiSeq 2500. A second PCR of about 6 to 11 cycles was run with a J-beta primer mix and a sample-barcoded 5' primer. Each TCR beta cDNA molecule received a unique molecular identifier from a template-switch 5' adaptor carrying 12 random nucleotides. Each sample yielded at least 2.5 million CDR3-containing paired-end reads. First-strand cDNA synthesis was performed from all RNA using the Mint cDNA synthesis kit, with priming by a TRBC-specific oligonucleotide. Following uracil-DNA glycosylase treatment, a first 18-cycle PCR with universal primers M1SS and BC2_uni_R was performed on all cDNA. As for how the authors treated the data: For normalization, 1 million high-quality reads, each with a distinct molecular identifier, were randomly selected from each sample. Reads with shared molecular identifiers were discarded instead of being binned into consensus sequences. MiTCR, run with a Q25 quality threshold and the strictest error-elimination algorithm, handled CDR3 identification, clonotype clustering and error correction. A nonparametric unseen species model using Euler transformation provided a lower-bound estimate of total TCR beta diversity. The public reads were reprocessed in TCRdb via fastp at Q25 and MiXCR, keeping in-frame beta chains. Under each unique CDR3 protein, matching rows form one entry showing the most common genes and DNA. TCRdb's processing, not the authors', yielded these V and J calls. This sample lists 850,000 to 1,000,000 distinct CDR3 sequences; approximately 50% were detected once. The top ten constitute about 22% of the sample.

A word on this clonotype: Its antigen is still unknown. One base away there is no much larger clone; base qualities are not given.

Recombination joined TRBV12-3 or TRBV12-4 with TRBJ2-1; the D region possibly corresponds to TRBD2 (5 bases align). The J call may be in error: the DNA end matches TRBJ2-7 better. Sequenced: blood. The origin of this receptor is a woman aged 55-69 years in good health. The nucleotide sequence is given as TGTGCCAGCAGTTACAACGAAGAGGGCAATGAGCAGTACTTC. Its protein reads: CASSYNEEGNEQYF.